The entry below describes one T cell receptor (beta chain). The sample belongs to a study of blood T cell repertoires in COVID-19. Clones were read by immunoSEQ multiplex PCR, and TCRdb kept only the in-frame ones, dropping some. This sample has 220,000 or so clones; 70% to 85% occur once, and the top ten carry about 1.3%. Participant ages covered about 18 to 95 years across about 25 US areas. Sequenced sample: PBMCs or T cells enriched from blood (not recorded which). The TCR originated in a middle-aged woman with acute COVID-19.

The CDR3 reads CAWSPGAVGYTF. The CDR3 DNA reads as TGTGCCTGGAGTCCAGGGGCGGTTGGCTACACCTTC. The chain has TRBV30 and TRBJ1-2; D may be TRBD1 (6 bases). The ends were cut back, 2 bases at V and 7 bases at J, with 11 bases in the middle. The length of the CDR3 is 12 residues. Germline V gene lookup returns CDR1 GTSNPN and CDR2 SVGIG (reference sequence).